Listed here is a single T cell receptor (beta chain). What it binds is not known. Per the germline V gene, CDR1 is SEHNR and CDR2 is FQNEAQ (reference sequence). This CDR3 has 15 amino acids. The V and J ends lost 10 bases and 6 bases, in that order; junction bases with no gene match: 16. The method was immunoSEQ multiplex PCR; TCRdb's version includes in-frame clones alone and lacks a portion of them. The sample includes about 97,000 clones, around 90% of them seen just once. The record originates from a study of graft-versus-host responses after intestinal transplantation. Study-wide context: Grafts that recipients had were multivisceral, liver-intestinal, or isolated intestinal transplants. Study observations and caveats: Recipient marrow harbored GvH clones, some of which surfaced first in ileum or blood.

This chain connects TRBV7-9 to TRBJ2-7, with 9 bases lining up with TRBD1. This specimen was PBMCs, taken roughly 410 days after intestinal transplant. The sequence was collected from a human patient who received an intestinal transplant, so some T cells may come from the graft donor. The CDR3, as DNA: TGTGCCACTACGCGCTACAGGGGGCGCCTTGGCGAGCAGTACTTC. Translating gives CATTRYRGRLGEQYF.